A selection of T cell receptor beta chains follows, all from one sample in a study of T cell clonotyping in hematopoietic cell transplantation. Repertoires were generated with immunoSEQ multiplex PCR, while TCRdb's copy carries only in-frame clones and drops some. The sample carries 35,000 to 45,000 clones, around 95% recorded once. The sequencing sample was made of peripheral blood mononuclear cells. The receptors shown here come from a woman between 45 and 65 years old in good health. Some clones in this sample may be carry-over from other donors' samples. Both conserved end residues are part of each CDR3. Fields, in order: clone size, D gene, V gene, J gene, CDR3 protein. D genes are given only for firm matches. The size of a clone is reported for some rows only, either as once, few or many, or as a class for expanded clones.

clone size: -
D gene: TRBD2
V gene: TRBV6-5
J gene: TRBJ2-1
CDR3 protein: CASSYSTLAGGDEQFF

clone size: -
D gene: -
V gene: TRBV5-1
J gene: TRBJ1-6
CDR3 protein: CASSLGAEESSPLHF

clone size: -
D gene: -
V gene: TRBV7-8
J gene: TRBJ1-5
CDR3 protein: CASSLVTGYSNQPQHF

clone size: -
D gene: -
V gene: TRBV5-1
J gene: TRBJ2-5
CDR3 protein: CASNPLEGTRETQYF

clone size: -
D gene: -
V gene: TRBV7-9
J gene: TRBJ1-2
CDR3 protein: CASSLFGNYGYTF

clone size: -
D gene: -
V gene: TRBV7-6
J gene: TRBJ1-2
CDR3 protein: CASSLGGFANYGYTF

clone size: -
D gene: TRBD2
V gene: TRBV19
J gene: TRBJ2-7
CDR3 protein: CASRSGGAYEQYF

clone size: -
D gene: -
V gene: TRBV4-3
J gene: TRBJ2-2
CDR3 protein: CASSPQGVDTGELFF

clone size: -
D gene: TRBD1
V gene: TRBV7-2
J gene: TRBJ1-1
CDR3 protein: CASSVRGGDTEAFF

clone size: -
D gene: -
V gene: TRBV6-5
J gene: TRBJ1-2
CDR3 protein: CASSYRTETYGYTF

clone size: -
D gene: -
V gene: TRBV27
J gene: TRBJ2-7
CDR3 protein: CASSSSPRGSQYF

clone size: -
D gene: TRBD1
V gene: TRBV5-1
J gene: TRBJ1-1
CDR3 protein: CASSLGGQGDEAFF

clone size: -
D gene: -
V gene: TRBV1
J gene: TRBJ2-3
CDR3 protein: CTSSQELAGGSTDTQYF

clone size: -
D gene: TRBD2
V gene: TRBV9
J gene: TRBJ2-6
CDR3 protein: CASSVATSGGAKGANVLTF

clone size: -
D gene: -
V gene: TRBV6-5
J gene: TRBJ2-3
CDR3 protein: CAIKDSHTDTQYF

clone size: -
D gene: -
V gene: TRBV25-1
J gene: TRBJ1-1
CDR3 protein: CASSELGDTEAFF

clone size: -
D gene: TRBD2
V gene: TRBV7-3
J gene: TRBJ2-1
CDR3 protein: CASSSGLPYNEQFF

clone size: -
D gene: -
V gene: TRBV7-8
J gene: TRBJ2-7
CDR3 protein: CASSLGGRGSYEQYF

clone size: -
D gene: -
V gene: TRBV6-6
J gene: TRBJ1-1
CDR3 protein: CASSAETVNTEAFF

clone size: -
D gene: -
V gene: TRBV5-1
J gene: TRBJ2-1
CDR3 protein: CASSLDQTYNEQFF

clone size: -
D gene: TRBD1
V gene: TRBV19
J gene: TRBJ1-1
CDR3 protein: CASRRDRGFTEAFF

clone size: -
D gene: -
V gene: TRBV6-5
J gene: TRBJ1-2
CDR3 protein: CASSYTAGRNYGYTF

clone size: few
D gene: TRBD1
V gene: TRBV10-3
J gene: TRBJ1-6
CDR3 protein: CAIGQGVSPLHF

clone size: -
D gene: TRBD2
V gene: TRBV4-3
J gene: TRBJ2-2
CDR3 protein: CASSQVLAGVTGELFF

clone size: -
D gene: -
V gene: TRBV19
J gene: TRBJ2-6
CDR3 protein: CASAQELRANVLTF

clone size: -
D gene: -
V gene: TRBV11-2
J gene: TRBJ1-6
CDR3 protein: CASSYSGINSPLHF

clone size: -
D gene: -
V gene: TRBV2
J gene: TRBJ2-5
CDR3 protein: CASRRRRVEEETQYF

clone size: -
D gene: TRBD1
V gene: TRBV4-1
J gene: TRBJ1-2
CDR3 protein: CASSRDRGIDGYTF

clone size: -
D gene: -
V gene: TRBV11-1
J gene: TRBJ2-5
CDR3 protein: CASSQIEETQYF

clone size: -
D gene: TRBD1
V gene: TRBV29-1
J gene: TRBJ1-5
CDR3 protein: CSVGSGGGQPQHF

clone size: -
D gene: -
V gene: TRBV5-1
J gene: TRBJ1-6
CDR3 protein: CASSSGGDRDSPLHF

clone size: -
D gene: -
V gene: TRBV5-4
J gene: TRBJ2-3
CDR3 protein: CASSPGSRTDTQYF

clone size: -
D gene: TRBD1
V gene: TRBV5-6
J gene: TRBJ1-5
CDR3 protein: CASSLAGGMRGQHF

clone size: -
D gene: TRBD1
V gene: TRBV6-6
J gene: TRBJ1-3
CDR3 protein: CASSSGQGGNTIYF

clone size: -
D gene: -
V gene: TRBV7-8
J gene: TRBJ1-1
CDR3 protein: CASSLGGTGRNTEAFF

clone size: -
D gene: -
V gene: TRBV29-1
J gene: TRBJ2-3
CDR3 protein: CSPYFRSGFTDTQYF

clone size: -
D gene: -
V gene: TRBV7-9
J gene: TRBJ2-5
CDR3 protein: CASRGQISETQYF

clone size: -
D gene: TRBD2
V gene: TRBV6-6
J gene: TRBJ2-7
CDR3 protein: CATSILSSGSYEQYF

clone size: -
D gene: -
V gene: TRBV7-2
J gene: TRBJ2-5
CDR3 protein: CASSKGYQETQYF

clone size: -
D gene: -
V gene: TRBV4-2
J gene: TRBJ1-2
CDR3 protein: CASSLTSGGFALNYGYTF

clone size: -
D gene: TRBD2
V gene: TRBV6-1
J gene: TRBJ2-1
CDR3 protein: CASSEVAGGHYEQFF

clone size: -
D gene: TRBD1
V gene: TRBV28
J gene: TRBJ1-1
CDR3 protein: CASSFGQGARIMNTEAFF

clone size: -
D gene: -
V gene: TRBV28
J gene: TRBJ2-7
CDR3 protein: CASRGGWGYEQYF

clone size: -
D gene: -
V gene: TRBV5-1
J gene: TRBJ2-1
CDR3 protein: CASATFGSSYNEQFF

clone size: -
D gene: TRBD2
V gene: TRBV4-3
J gene: TRBJ2-7
CDR3 protein: CASSQDRLAGGLAVPGEQYF

clone size: -
D gene: -
V gene: TRBV30
J gene: TRBJ2-2
CDR3 protein: CAWSVVSYGGELFF

clone size: -
D gene: -
V gene: TRBV9
J gene: TRBJ1-2
CDR3 protein: CASSNSYGYTF

clone size: -
D gene: -
V gene: TRBV7-2
J gene: TRBJ2-1
CDR3 protein: CASSSQGSGRDEQFF